This is a list of T cell receptor beta chains from one sample in a study of CD8 T cells in ankylosing spondylitis. MiXCR was run by TCRdb on the 5' RACE reads, yielding one entry per CDR3 protein. The repertoire consists of 800,000 to 900,000 distinct CDR3 sequences, with roughly 10% occurring once and the leading ten covering 0.45% to 0.6%. Sequencing was carried out using blood, either unsorted or a sorted T cell fraction (not recorded which). Receptor source: a male donor with ankylosing spondylitis. Each CDR3 is given with its conserved first and last residue. A row's size may be missing; if present it is once, few, many or a size class.

V gene	clone size	J gene	CDR3 protein
TRBV20-1	few	TRBJ1-2	CSARGKANYGYTF
TRBV4-3	many	TRBJ2-3	CASSQEEGASDTQYF
TRBV27	many	TRBJ2-7	CASKLQGPYEQYF
TRBV20-1	few	TRBJ1-6	CSARTGFSPLHF
TRBV28	few	TRBJ2-3	CATISAVDRASGSTQYF
TRBV29-1	-	TRBJ1-5	CSVSRGRGQPQHF
TRBV20-1	many	TRBJ2-1	CSATPLLMGNTVNEQFF
TRBV6-5	-	TRBJ2-7	CASSYSGAGVPYEQYF
TRBV7-9	-	TRBJ1-2	CASSQNGQGIGGYTF
TRBV10-3	many	TRBJ2-5	CAINYAPQETQYF
TRBV6-5	-	TRBJ2-4	CASSYRPAGTGGNIQYF
TRBV20-1	-	TRBJ1-5	CSARERREINQPQHF
TRBV15	few	TRBJ1-5	CATSRDLSGNSNQPQHF
TRBV28	few	TRBJ2-5	CASSVPGQGIQETQYF
TRBV7-2	many	TRBJ2-1	CASSKRAGDSYNEQFF
TRBV29-1	-	TRBJ2-7	CSVEGPYKQYF
TRBV10-3	few	TRBJ1-6	CAISESVPNTGSPLHF
TRBV7-8	few	TRBJ2-1	CASSSFSGRSPNEQFF
TRBV11-2	-	TRBJ2-7	CASSLLREPKQYF
TRBV6-6	many	TRBJ1-1	CASTLDRFEAFF
TRBV6-1	-	TRBJ1-6	CASSKLLRYSPLHF
TRBV4-2	few	TRBJ2-1	CASSPTGTSGGGNEQFF
TRBV18	many	TRBJ2-4	CASSLLAKNIQYF
TRBV5-1	-	TRBJ2-1	CASSFADHFMDEQFF
TRBV20-1	-	TRBJ2-1	CSARTNSGVVQFF